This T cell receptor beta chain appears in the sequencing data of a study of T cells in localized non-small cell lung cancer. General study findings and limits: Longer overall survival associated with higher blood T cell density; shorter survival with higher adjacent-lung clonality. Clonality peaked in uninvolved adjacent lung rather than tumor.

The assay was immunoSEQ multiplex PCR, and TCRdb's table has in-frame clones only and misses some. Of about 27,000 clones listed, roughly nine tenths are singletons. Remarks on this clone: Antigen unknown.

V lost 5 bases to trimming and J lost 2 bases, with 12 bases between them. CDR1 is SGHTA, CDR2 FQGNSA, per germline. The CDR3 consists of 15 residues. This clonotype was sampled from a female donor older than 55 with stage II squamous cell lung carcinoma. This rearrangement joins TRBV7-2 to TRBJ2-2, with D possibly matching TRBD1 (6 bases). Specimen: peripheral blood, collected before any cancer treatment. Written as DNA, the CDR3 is TGTGCCAGCAGCGTACTCAGGGGAAACACCGGGGAGCTGTTTTTT. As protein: CASSVLRGNTGELFF.